The rows below give T cell receptor beta chains drawn from one sample of a study of blood T cells in healthy people across ages. Using its own MiXCR run on the 5' RACE reads, TCRdb lists one record per CDR3 protein. The table records around 820,000 distinct CDR3 sequences, 20% to 25% of them present only once. This same sample was also part of a study on T cells of mothers and their children.

The sample consisted of blood. The receptors come from a boy aged 10-17 years in good health. Each CDR3 is given with its conserved first and last residue. D genes are given only for firm matches. Rows give clone size only sometimes, using once, few, many, or a class for an expanded clone.

DNA: TGCAGCGTTGAATTGGGGACAGGTTCGCCTTACGAGCAGTACTTC
CDR3: CSVELGTGSPYEQYF
J: TRBJ2-7
D: TRBD1
size: few
V: TRBV29-1

DNA: TGCAGCGTTGTTGGGGGATTTAGTGAGACCCAGTACTTC
CDR3: CSVVGGFSETQYF
J: TRBJ2-5
D: NA
size: NA
V: TRBV29-1

DNA: TGCAGTGCTAGAGATCCAGGGAACCCTGGGGAGCAGTACTTC
CDR3: CSARDPGNPGEQYF
J: TRBJ2-7
D: NA
size: NA
V: TRBV20-1

DNA: TGCGCCAGCAGCCTCCTCCCCGGGACAGGGCGTGGAGATACGCAGTATTTT
CDR3: CASSLLPGTGRGDTQYF
J: TRBJ2-3
D: TRBD1
size: few
V: TRBV5-1

DNA: TGTGCCAGCGCCTGGGACAGGGACAATGAGCAATTCTTC
CDR3: CASAWDRDNEQFF
J: TRBJ2-1
D: TRBD1
size: few
V: TRBV2

DNA: TGCGCCAGCAGCCAGGCGGGCAGGATGCTGGGTGAAAAACTGTTTTTT
CDR3: CASSQAGRMLGEKLFF
J: TRBJ1-4
D: NA
size: few
V: TRBV4-3

DNA: TGTGCCAGCAGGGCGAAAACGGGGGCAACTAATGAAAAACTGTTTTTT
CDR3: CASRAKTGATNEKLFF
J: TRBJ1-4
D: NA
size: NA
V: TRBV2

DNA: TGTGCCAGCAGTTACCGGACAGGGGGCGGTCAGCCCCAGCATTTT
CDR3: CASSYRTGGGQPQHF
J: TRBJ1-5
D: TRBD1
size: few
V: TRBV28

DNA: TGTGCCATCAGTGAGTCGGCAGCCAAAAACATTCAGTACTTC
CDR3: CAISESAAKNIQYF
J: TRBJ2-4
D: NA
size: few
V: TRBV10-3

DNA: TGTGCCAGCAGTTACTCGAAGTTCAGGGTGGCGGTTGAAGTGCAGTTCTTC
CDR3: CASSYSKFRVAVEVQFF
J: TRBJ2-1
D: NA
size: NA
V: TRBV6-5

DNA: TGTGCCAGCAGTTTCGGCAGTCCATTGGGGACCCAGTACTTC
CDR3: CASSFGSPLGTQYF
J: TRBJ2-5
D: NA
size: NA
V: TRBV28

DNA: TGCGCCAGCAGCTTAGGCAGGGATGAGCAGTTCTTC
CDR3: CASSLGRDEQFF
J: TRBJ2-1
D: NA
size: many
V: TRBV5-1

DNA: TGTGCCAGCAGCTTGGAGGGGGGTAAGCCCCAGCATTTT
CDR3: CASSLEGGKPQHF
J: TRBJ1-5
D: NA
size: few
V: TRBV5-5

DNA: TGTGCCAGCAGCCAACTGGACTCATTCCGGGCAGATACGCAGTATTTT
CDR3: CASSQLDSFRADTQYF
J: TRBJ2-3
D: NA
size: NA
V: TRBV3-1

DNA: TGCGCCAGCAGCTTGGACTCGGCGGGGTGGACCGGGGAGCTGTTTTTT
CDR3: CASSLDSAGWTGELFF
J: TRBJ2-2
D: NA
size: many
V: TRBV5-1

DNA: TGTGCCAGCAGCTTACCCCTAGGGACAGGGGGCGGTTGGGCCAAAAACATTCAGTACTTC
CDR3: CASSLPLGTGGGWAKNIQYF
J: TRBJ2-4
D: TRBD1
size: NA
V: TRBV7-2

DNA: TGTGCCAGCAGAAGACAGGGAAACATTCAGTACTTC
CDR3: CASRRQGNIQYF
J: TRBJ2-4
D: TRBD1
size: NA
V: TRBV28

DNA: TGTGCCAGCAGCGTAGGGTTAGCGGGGGGCACAGATACGCAGTATTTT
CDR3: CASSVGLAGGTDTQYF
J: TRBJ2-3
D: TRBD2
size: few
V: TRBV9

DNA: TGTGCCAGCAGCTTTGGGGGGCGGTACACCGGGGAGCTGTTTTTT
CDR3: CASSFGGRYTGELFF
J: TRBJ2-2
D: NA
size: many
V: TRBV5-5

DNA: TGCGCCAGCAGCCAAAGCGATCAGCCCCAGCATTTT
CDR3: CASSQSDQPQHF
J: TRBJ1-5
D: NA
size: NA
V: TRBV4-1

DNA: TGTGCCAGCAGCTTCCTGCACAGGACAGCCTACGAGCAGTACTTC
CDR3: CASSFLHRTAYEQYF
J: TRBJ2-7
D: NA
size: NA
V: TRBV7-2

DNA: TGCAGTGCTAGCTTCCGGGACAGGGGCCAAGAGACCCAGTACTTC
CDR3: CSASFRDRGQETQYF
J: TRBJ2-5
D: TRBD1
size: NA
V: TRBV20-1

DNA: TGCGCCGTCTCCCGGGCGGGAGAGACCCAGTACTTC
CDR3: CAVSRAGETQYF
J: TRBJ2-5
D: NA
size: once
V: TRBV10-2

DNA: TGTGCCAGCAGTCCCCTTCTAGGGGACACCTACGAGCAGTACTTC
CDR3: CASSPLLGDTYEQYF
J: TRBJ2-7
D: NA
size: NA
V: TRBV27

DNA: TGTGCCAGCAACAGACAGGGGAATGAGCAGTTCTTC
CDR3: CASNRQGNEQFF
J: TRBJ2-1
D: TRBD1
size: few
V: TRBV2

DNA: TGCGCCAGCAGCATCCAAGGAGGCAGGGGGCGCGAAGCGGGAGAGTACGAGCAGTACTTC
CDR3: CASSIQGGRGREAGEYEQYF
J: TRBJ2-7
D: NA
size: few
V: TRBV4-1

DNA: TGTGCCAGCAAGACAGGGCCGGGCAATGAGCAGTTCTTC
CDR3: CASKTGPGNEQFF
J: TRBJ2-1
D: TRBD1
size: few
V: TRBV7-9

DNA: TGTGCCAGCAGGGGTTCGGGAAACTATAATTCACCCCTCCACTTT
CDR3: CASRGSGNYNSPLHF
J: TRBJ1-6
D: NA
size: NA
V: TRBV12-3/TRBV12-4

DNA: TGTGCCAGCACCTTGGGGTACACCGGGGAGCTGTTTTTT
CDR3: CASTLGYTGELFF
J: TRBJ2-2
D: NA
size: NA
V: TRBV12-3/TRBV12-4

DNA: TGTGCCAGCAGCCTCCCCCAGAGTACCTACAATGAGCAGTTCTTC
CDR3: CASSLPQSTYNEQFF
J: TRBJ2-1
D: NA
size: NA
V: TRBV28

DNA: TGCGCCAGCAGGGTTGAGGTTACCTACGAGCAGTACTTC
CDR3: CASRVEVTYEQYF
J: TRBJ2-7
D: NA
size: NA
V: TRBV5-1

DNA: TGTGCCAGCAGCCCTAGGGACAGGGAGGGCAACACTGAAGCTTTCTTT
CDR3: CASSPRDREGNTEAFF
J: TRBJ1-1
D: TRBD1
size: few
V: TRBV3-1

DNA: TGTGCCAGCAGCCAGAACCGGGACAGCACCTACGAGCAGTACTTC
CDR3: CASSQNRDSTYEQYF
J: TRBJ2-7
D: TRBD1
size: few
V: TRBV14

DNA: TGTGCCAGCAGTTACACTCGGGAGGGGTACGAGCAGTACTTC
CDR3: CASSYTREGYEQYF
J: TRBJ2-7
D: TRBD2
size: NA
V: TRBV6-5

DNA: TGCGCCAGCAGCTTGTTCCCCCAGGGGGTCAGGGGCACTGAAGCTTTCTTT
CDR3: CASSLFPQGVRGTEAFF
J: TRBJ1-1
D: TRBD1
size: NA
V: TRBV5-1

DNA: TGTGCCAGCAGTTTAAGTACAGGAGCTATCCAAGAGACCCAGTACTTC
CDR3: CASSLSTGAIQETQYF
J: TRBJ2-5
D: NA
size: few
V: TRBV27

DNA: TGTGCCATCAGTGACCCAGGGGCTACGGAGACCCAGTACTTC
CDR3: CAISDPGATETQYF
J: TRBJ2-5
D: NA
size: many
V: TRBV10-3

DNA: TGCGCCAGCAGCCAAGAAACCGCCTACCAGGTGGGGAAACTGTTTTTT
CDR3: CASSQETAYQVGKLFF
J: TRBJ1-4
D: NA
size: once
V: TRBV4-3

DNA: TGTGCCAGCAGTTTAGCCACCCCTGGGCGACTGTTTTTT
CDR3: CASSLATPGRLFF
J: TRBJ1-4
D: NA
size: NA
V: TRBV12-3/TRBV12-4

DNA: TGTGCCAGCTCACCACCGTGGGACTGGGGTTCCGTCACCTTC
CDR3: CASSPPWDWGSVTF
J: TRBJ1-2
D: NA
size: NA
V: TRBV18

DNA: TGCGCCAGCAGCCCCACCCAAGGGTATGGCTACACCTTC
CDR3: CASSPTQGYGYTF
J: TRBJ1-2
D: NA
size: few
V: TRBV4-3

DNA: TGTGCCAGCAGCTTAGTACAGGGGGGCCTCTACGAGCAGTACTTC
CDR3: CASSLVQGGLYEQYF
J: TRBJ2-7
D: TRBD1
size: NA
V: TRBV7-6

DNA: TGTGCCAGCAGTTTAAACCCCCACAGGGCCCGACAAGAGACCCAGTACTTC
CDR3: CASSLNPHRARQETQYF
J: TRBJ2-5
D: NA
size: few
V: TRBV11-2

DNA: TGTGCCAGCAGTTATCCCTGGGGCAGGGGCTATGGCTACACCTTC
CDR3: CASSYPWGRGYGYTF
J: TRBJ1-2
D: NA
size: once
V: TRBV6-6

DNA: TGCGCCAGCAGCCAAGATGCAGGGGGCATTTATGAGCAGTTCTTC
CDR3: CASSQDAGGIYEQFF
J: TRBJ2-1
D: TRBD1
size: NA
V: TRBV4-3

DNA: TGTGCCAGCTCACCCCTCGACGCTGGGGACACTGAAGCTTTCTTT
CDR3: CASSPLDAGDTEAFF
J: TRBJ1-1
D: NA
size: few
V: TRBV18

DNA: TGTGCCAGCAGCTCCGGGACAGGGGCGGAAGGCTACACCTTC
CDR3: CASSSGTGAEGYTF
J: TRBJ1-2
D: TRBD1
size: NA
V: TRBV7-2

DNA: TGCGCCAGCAGCCAAGATGGTGAGGTTGAATTCACAGATACGCAGTATTTT
CDR3: CASSQDGEVEFTDTQYF
J: TRBJ2-3
D: NA
size: NA
V: TRBV4-3

DNA: TGTGCCAGCAGCGTAATCCCGACAGATACGCAGTATTTT
CDR3: CASSVIPTDTQYF
J: TRBJ2-3
D: NA
size: few
V: TRBV9

DNA: TGCGCCAGCAGCTCCCTCAGGGAGGGTGAGCAGTTCTTC
CDR3: CASSSLREGEQFF
J: TRBJ2-1
D: TRBD2
size: few
V: TRBV5-1

DNA: TGCGCCAGCAGCCCAGGGCGGGGCGCAAAAGGGGCGGATACGCAGTATTTT
CDR3: CASSPGRGAKGADTQYF
J: TRBJ2-3
D: NA
size: NA
V: TRBV4-3

DNA: TGCGCCAGCAGCCAAGATCTAACTTCCAATTCACCCCTCCACTTT
CDR3: CASSQDLTSNSPLHF
J: TRBJ1-6
D: NA
size: few
V: TRBV4-3

DNA: TGTGCCAGCTCACCGACTTGGGCCTACAATGAGCAGTTCTTC
CDR3: CASSPTWAYNEQFF
J: TRBJ2-1
D: NA
size: NA
V: TRBV18

DNA: TGTGCCAGCGGGGACGTTCGGGGGGACAATGAGCAGTTCTTC
CDR3: CASGDVRGDNEQFF
J: TRBJ2-1
D: TRBD2
size: few
V: TRBV27